This entry describes one T cell receptor beta chain. No antigen is known for it. This CDR3 is built from 14 residues. With V trimmed by 4 bases and J by 10 bases, 8 bases remained unmatched. Germline V gene lookup returns CDR1 SNHLY and CDR2 FYNNEI. Each sample had two DNA replicates, around 0.45 ug blood or about 1.4 ug tissue. TCRdb keeps only in-frame clones here, not all; method: immunoSEQ multiplex PCR. The repertoire has tens of thousands of clones, 70% to 85% of them found once; the top ten carry more than 3%. This specimen comes from a study of early stage breast cancer tumors. About the research overall: ER+/PR+/HER2- status applied to about 70% of the 16 invasive breast tumors. Study-level points and caveats: Unsorted bulk genomic DNA sequencing lacked pairing and functional marker data.

The V call is TRBV2, the J call TRBJ1-5, with 9 bases aligning to TRBD1. The sequence came from a person between 55 and 69 years old with breast cancer. The sequenced sample consisted of blood. CDR3 protein: CASSGGQGVEPQHF. The CDR3 nucleotides read TGTGCCAGCAGTGGGGGACAGGGTGTGGAACCCCAGCATTTT. Supplemented by reference TRBV2 and TRBJ1-5, the full variable domain reads EPEVTQTPSHQVTQMGQEVILRCVPISNHLYFYWYRQILGQKVEFLVSFYNNEISEKSEIFDDQFSVERPDGSNFTLKIRSTKLEDSAMYFCASSGGQGVEPQHFGDGTRLSIL.